The clone carrying this T cell receptor beta chain occurred many times. Its matching antigen is unknown. The data were obtained in a study of spatial heterogeneity in lung cancer. Points from the study as a whole: Counts of expanded alpha and beta TCRs within tumors tracked the tumor nonsynonymous mutation count. Ubiquitous and regional expanded TCR counts tracked ubiquitous and regional nonsynonymous mutations, respectively.

J was trimmed by 5 bases and V by 3 bases; bases with no gene match: 6. The CDR3 sequence is 16 residues long. CDR1 MDHEN and CDR2 SYDVKM come from the germline V gene. TCRdb itself ran the 5' RACE reads through MiXCR, one entry per CDR3 protein. The sample includes 9,500 to 10,000 distinct CDR3 sequences, 6% to 6.5% of them seen just once. Specified time point: sample taken at primary tumor resection. There were roughly 72 donors, all of them untreated patients with early-stage non-small cell lung cancer. Unsorted whole RNA samples from tumor, nontumor lung or frozen PBMC were sequenced. The sequence was collected from a female donor with early-stage non-small cell lung cancer. This chain joins TRBV28 and TRBJ1-6; 8 nucleotides line up with TRBD1. The starting material was lung tumor tissue, obtained at surgery. The CDR3: CASSLIQGANNSPLHF. CDR3 nucleotide sequence: TGTGCCAGCAGTTTGATCCAGGGGGCGAATAATTCACCCCTCCACTTT.